Listed below are T cell receptor beta chains from one sample, sequenced in a study of cytomegalovirus exposure and HLA in healthy donors. Using immunoSEQ multiplex PCR, the repertoire was profiled, and TCRdb retains in-frame clones only, with some absent. The table shows fewer than 110,000 clones, with about 84% occurring only once. Sequencing input: PBMCs. Receptor source: a man between 25 and 39 years old in good health and CMV-seronegative. Each CDR3 is given with its conserved first and last residue. D genes are given only for firm matches. Only some rows state a clone size, as once, few, many or a class for expanded clones.

>TRBV7-9|NA|NA|TRBJ2-5
TGTGCCAGCACCCGAGAATCCCGCTTAACAGAGACCCAGTACTTC
CASTRESRLTETQYF
>TRBV29-1|NA|TRBD1|TRBJ2-7
TGCAGCGGTAGGACAGGCTACGAGCAGTACTTC
CSGRTGYEQYF
>TRBV7-3|once|NA|TRBJ2-2
TGTGCCAGCAAGGGGGACACCGGGGAGCTGTTTTTT
CASKGDTGELFF
>TRBV9|NA|NA|TRBJ2-6
TGTGCCAGCAGCACGGGGGATTCTGGGGCCAACGTCCTGACTTTC
CASSTGDSGANVLTF
>TRBV28|NA|NA|TRBJ2-7
TGTGCCAGCCTTAGCGAAAGTCAGTACGAGCAGTACTTC
CASLSESQYEQYF
>TRBV19|NA|TRBD1|TRBJ1-5
TGTGCCAGTCTTTTGACAGGGGGAGGCAATCAGCCCCAGCATTTT
CASLLTGGGNQPQHF
>TRBV23-1|NA|NA|TRBJ2-5
TGCGCCAGCAGGCCGGGTAGCCAAGAGACCCAGTACTTC
CASRPGSQETQYF
>TRBV9|NA|NA|TRBJ1-4
TGTGCCAGCAGCGTAGCAGGGCCGGCTGAAAAACTGTTTTTT
CASSVAGPAEKLFF
>TRBV7-3|NA|NA|TRBJ2-7
TGTGCCAGCAGCTTAGGGCGGGACCGCTACGAGCAGTACTTC
CASSLGRDRYEQYF
>TRBV11-2|NA|TRBD2|TRBJ2-1
TGTGCCAGCAGCTCCGGGACGGGAGGCTACAATGAGCAGTTCTTC
CASSSGTGGYNEQFF
>TRBV27|NA|NA|TRBJ2-5
TGTGCCAGCAGTTTAACCCCCGGAGAGACCCAGTACTTC
CASSLTPGETQYF
>TRBV4-1|NA|NA|TRBJ2-7
TGCGCCAGCAGCCAAATGGGAGGCTACGAGCAGTACTTC
CASSQMGGYEQYF
>TRBV6-1|NA|NA|TRBJ1-1
TGTGCCAGCAGGAAGGAAACAGGCAACACTGAAGCTTTCTTT
CASRKETGNTEAFF
>TRBV7-9|NA|NA|TRBJ2-5
TGTGCCAGCAGCCCAGGGGATCAAGAGACCCAGTACTTC
CASSPGDQETQYF
>TRBV6-4|NA|NA|TRBJ2-2
TGTGCCAGCAGTGACTCTGGCACAACCGGGGAGCTGTTTTTT
CASSDSGTTGELFF
>TRBV29-1|NA|NA|TRBJ2-5
TGCAGCGGCTCGGGCGGGACTCAAGAGACCCAGTACTTC
CSGSGGTQETQYF
>TRBV11-2|NA|NA|TRBJ2-7
TGTGCCAGCAGCCCAGAATACTTGCAGGCGACGGGGGAGCAGTACTTC
CASSPEYLQATGEQYF
>TRBV4-1|NA|NA|TRBJ2-5
TGCGCCAGCAGCCGAATCCCGACCGGTAACGGGGAGACCCAGTACTTC
CASSRIPTGNGETQYF
>TRBV4-1|NA|NA|TRBJ2-2
TGCGCCAGCAGCCGTCTTGACACCAACACCGGGGAGCTGTTTTTT
CASSRLDTNTGELFF
>TRBV2|once|NA|TRBJ1-1
TGTGCCAGCAGCCTCTCGAGCCTTGAAGCTTTCTTT
CASSLSSLEAFF
>TRBV5-4|NA|TRBD2|TRBJ2-1
TGTGCCAGCAGCTACCCCGGGACTAGAGTAGACAATGAGCAGTTCTTC
CASSYPGTRVDNEQFF
>TRBV6-1|NA|NA|TRBJ1-1
TGTGCCAGCAGTGTTACAGGTCCCCTTGAAGCTTTCTTT
CASSVTGPLEAFF
>TRBV27|NA|TRBD2|TRBJ2-7
TGTGCCAGCAGTCCCATTTCGTCGAGACTAGCGGGCCCCTACGAGCAGTACTTC
CASSPISSRLAGPYEQYF
>TRBV30|NA|NA|TRBJ1-5
TGTGCCTGGAGTGTAGAGGGTGGACAGCCCCAGCATTTT
CAWSVEGGQPQHF
>TRBV5-1|NA|TRBD1|TRBJ2-7
TGCGCCAGGATCCTTAAGGACAGGGTAGGAGTCTACGAGCAGTACTTC
CARILKDRVGVYEQYF
>TRBV5-5|few|NA|TRBJ2-5
TGTGCCAGCAGCCTATCCAGGGAGACCCAGTACTTC
CASSLSRETQYF
>TRBV4-1|once|NA|TRBJ2-5
TGCGCCAGCAGCCAAGATCGGGCAGGGGCGGGAGAGACCCAGTACTTC
CASSQDRAGAGETQYF
>TRBV2|NA|NA|TRBJ1-1
TGTGCCAGCAGTGGATCGACAGTGAACACTGAAGCTTTCTTT
CASSGSTVNTEAFF
>TRBV30|few|TRBD1|TRBJ1-5
TGTGCCTGGGGGACAGTCTCGATAGGTCAGCCCCAGCATTTT
CAWGTVSIGQPQHF
>TRBV6-1|once|TRBD2|TRBJ2-7
TGTGCCAGCAACCGACTAGCGGGAGGCCTCTTGTTGTACTTC
CASNRLAGGLLLYF
>TRBV11-2|NA|NA|TRBJ2-7
TGTGCCAGCAGCTTGCACGGGGGCTACGAGCAGTACTTC
CASSLHGGYEQYF
>TRBV14|NA|NA|TRBJ1-1
TGTGCCAGCAGCCAACCTCAAGCATTGAACACTGAAGCTTTCTTT
CASSQPQALNTEAFF
>TRBV9|NA|TRBD1|TRBJ2-3
TGTGCCAGCGACAGGGGCACAGATACGCAGTATTTT
CASDRGTDTQYF
>TRBV5-1|NA|TRBD1|TRBJ2-7
TGCGCCAGCAGCTTGGGGGACAGGGCCTACGAGCAGTACTTC
CASSLGDRAYEQYF
>TRBV29-1|NA|NA|TRBJ2-2
TGCAGCGTTGGCTGGCAGGGAAACACCGGGGAGCTGTTTTTT
CSVGWQGNTGELFF
>TRBV7-8|NA|TRBD1|TRBJ2-7
TGTGCCAGCAGCTTAGCGGCGCAACAGGGGGCCTACGAGCAGTACTTC
CASSLAAQQGAYEQYF
>TRBV29-1|NA|NA|TRBJ2-5
TGCAGCGTTGAAGAGCTGGGCATACAAGAGACCCAGTACTTC
CSVEELGIQETQYF
>TRBV6-1|few|NA|TRBJ1-1
TGTGCCAGCAGTGAACGAGAGGCGGGGGGGGCCACTGAAGCTTTCTTT
CASSEREAGGATEAFF
>TRBV9|once|TRBD1|TRBJ2-2
TGTGCCAGCAGCCCGCGACAGGGGCTCGGGGAGCTGTTTTTT
CASSPRQGLGELFF
>TRBV28|NA|NA|TRBJ2-5
TGTGCCAGCAGTTTACCAGTCCAAGAGACCCAGTACTTC
CASSLPVQETQYF
>TRBV28|NA|TRBD2|TRBJ2-1
TGTGCCAGCAGGGCTACTAGCGGGAGGCTCCACAATGAGCAGTTCTTC
CASRATSGRLHNEQFF
>TRBV11-1|NA|NA|TRBJ1-1
TGTGCCAGCAGCTTAGGACAGAGGAACACTGAAGCTTTCTTT
CASSLGQRNTEAFF
>TRBV18|NA|TRBD1|TRBJ1-5
TGTGCCAGCTCAGGGACAGTCTTCGAGCCCCAGCATTTT
CASSGTVFEPQHF
>TRBV7-7|NA|TRBD1|TRBJ2-7
TGTGCTAGCAGCTCCTCGACAGGGTACGAGCAGTACTTC
CASSSSTGYEQYF
>TRBV2|NA|TRBD1|TRBJ1-5
TGTGCCAGCAGCGCGGACAGGGGCAATCAGCCCCAGCATTTT
CASSADRGNQPQHF